Below are 16 T cell receptor beta chains sequenced from a single sample in a study of blood T cell repertoires in COVID-19 (dated by TCRdb to the early 2020s). Receptor libraries were prepared by the immunoSEQ multiplex PCR assay. Drawn from immuneACCESS, this table holds only the in-frame rearrangements with V and J called that TCRdb kept. Clones are partly lost; checked studies trace under half to an unresolved V gene and leave the rest unexplained. The table for this sample lists about 74,000 clones; just over 85% of them were counted only once. Around 2% of the sample comes from the top ten. Material: peripheral blood. The receptors originated from a woman aged 80 or over with active or convalescent COVID-19.

This clone was recorded once. This chain joins TRBV9 and TRBJ2-7, with 10 bases matching TRBD1. CDR3 length equals 18 residues. The germline V gene has CDR1 SGDLS and CDR2 YYNGEE. Germline trimming cut 0 bases from V and 4 bases from J; bases unmatched to any gene: 13. This CDR3 is CASSVATGGRVSPYEQYF. The CDR3 bases are TGTGCCAGCAGCGTAGCGACAGGGGGCCGGGTTTCCCCTTACGAGCAGTACTTC.

CDR3 residues: CASSWGTSGMVGELFF. The CDR3 region has the DNA TGTGCCAGCAGCTGGGGGACTAGCGGGATGGTCGGGGAGCTGTTTTTT. The V call is TRBV13, the J call TRBJ2-2; 13 nucleotides line up with TRBD2. In germline, CDR1 is PRHDT, CDR2 FYEKMQ (reference sequence). The CDR3 extends over 16 amino acids. With 4 bases clipped from V and 7 bases from J, the junction kept 6 bases outside the gene matches.

The V call is TRBV5-4, the J call TRBJ2-1, with 9 bases matching TRBD2. Germline lookup yields CDR1 SGHNT and CDR2 YYREEE (reference sequence). Unmatched junction bases numbered 10, after V lost 3 bases and J lost 12 bases. The CDR3 consists of 14 residues. DNA for the CDR3: TGTGCCAGCAGCTGGGGGGACGCGCGGGGGGGGCAGTTCTTC. Translated: CASSWGDARGGQFF.

This sequence joins TRBV2 and TRBJ2-7; 7 positions match TRBD2. CDR3 length: 14 residues. Looked up from germline, CDR1 is SNHLY and CDR2 is FYNNEI. J was trimmed by 7 bases and V by 7 bases; bases with no gene match: 13. The CDR3 DNA sequence: TGTGCCAGCACTACGATGGGGGAGGGCTGTGAGCAGTACTTC. As protein: CASTTMGEGCEQYF.

As to this clone: At the DNA level, this CDR3 is encoded by other sequences in the same sample as well. The gene calls are TRBV9 and TRBJ2-1; no clear D gene. The CDR3 extends over 13 amino acids. Between the trimmed V and J ends, which lost 0 bases and 4 bases, there was a span of 5 bases. Germline V CDR1 and CDR2: SGDLS, YYNGEE. The DNA for the CDR3 is TGTGCCAGCAGCGTAGCCAGTTACAATGAGCAGTTCTTC. This encodes CASSVASYNEQFF.

V and J are TRBV3-1 (or the pseudogene TRBV3-2) and TRBJ1-5, with 7 bases fitting TRBD1. Unmatched junction bases numbered 3, after V lost 5 bases and J lost 2 bases. The CDR3 consists of 14 residues. CDR1 and CDR2 (germline): LGHDT, YNNKEL (reference sequence). The CDR3 DNA follows: TGTGCCAGCAGCTACAGGGGTGGCAATCAGCCCCAGCATTTT. Amino acid sequence: CASSYRGGNQPQHF.

J is TRBJ1-5 and V is TRBV25-1; D might be TRBD1 (5 bases). CDR1 and CDR2 from the germline V gene are MGHDK and SYGVNS. Trimming cost V 2 bases and J 7 bases, with 12 bases left between them. The CDR3 runs 14 residues. CDR3 sequence: CASSETGFVQPQHF. In DNA form, the CDR3 reads TGTGCCAGCAGTGAAACAGGATTTGTACAGCCCCAGCATTTT.

CDR3 residues: CASSLFITSRDEETQYF. The CDR3 nucleotides are TGTGCCAGCAGTTTATTCATAACTAGCAGGGACGAAGAGACCCAGTACTTC. The genes are TRBV28 and TRBJ2-5; D is possibly TRBD2 (6 bases). CDR1 is MDHEN, CDR2 SYDVKM, per germline. This CDR3 has 17 amino acids. V was clipped by 1 base and J by 3 bases, with 18 bases between them. Drawing the rest from reference TRBV28 and TRBJ2-5, the complete variable domain is DVKVTQSSRYLVKRTGEKVFLECVQDMDHENMFWYRQDPGLGLRLIYFSYDVKMKEKGDIPEGYSVSREKKERFSLILESASTNQTSMYLCASSLFITSRDEETQYFGPGTRLLVL.

The V call is TRBV5-4, the J call TRBJ1-2; tentative D call: TRBD1 (6 bases). The CDR3 is 14 residues long. Trimming shortened V by 4 bases and J by 1 base, and 11 bases separated the two germline ends. The germline gives CDR1 SGHNT, CDR2 YYREEE (reference sequence). CDR3 in DNA: TGTGCCAGCAGCCCGGGGGGCAGTAACTATGGCTACACCTTC. This sequence encodes CASSPGGSNYGYTF.

This clone was detected a few times. The chain uses TRBV7-9 and TRBJ1-4; 8 bases fit TRBD1. Germline-derived CDR1 and CDR2 are SEHNR and FQNEAQ (reference sequence). J lost 8 bases, V lost 5 bases, and 10 bases had no gene match. The CDR3 length is 15 residues. The CDR3 DNA is TGTGCCAGCAGCCGCAGGACAGGGACAGGAGAAAAACTGTTTTTT. It encodes CASSRRTGTGEKLFF.

This clone was picked up one time. The chain is built from TRBV10-3 and TRBJ2-5; 11 positions agree with TRBD1. V lost 6 bases, J lost 5 bases, and 5 bases stayed unmatched. This CDR3 contains 14 residues. The germline CDR1 and CDR2 sequences are ENHRY and SYGVKD. CDR3 protein: CAIRKGQGVETQYF. CDR3 bases: TGTGCCATCAGGAAGGGACAGGGGGTGGAGACCCAGTACTTC.

The V gene is TRBV2, the J gene TRBJ2-3, with a tentative D call TRBD1 (6 bases). Germline V gene lookup returns CDR1 SNHLY and CDR2 FYNNEI. The CDR3 extends over 16 amino acids. The ends were cut back, 7 bases at V and 2 bases at J, with 19 bases in the middle. Written as DNA, the CDR3 is TGTGCCAGCACCTCCAGATGGGGGCGCAACACAGATACGCAGTATTTT. Protein sequence: CASTSRWGRNTDTQYF.

This clone has a handful of counts. The chain employs TRBV7-2 and TRBJ2-3; weak D call: TRBD1 (5 bases). V was clipped by 6 bases and J by 2 bases, with 12 bases between them. Germline V gives CDR1 SGHTA, CDR2 FQGNSA. This CDR3 has 14 amino acids. The chain's CDR3 is CASRRQGFTDTQYF. Here the CDR3 DNA reads TGTGCCAGCAGACGTCAGGGTTTCACAGATACGCAGTATTTT. Looking up the rest from reference TRBV7-2 and TRBJ2-3 gives the full variable domain: GAGVSQSPSNKVTEKGKDVELRCDPISGHTALYWYRQSLGQGLEFLIYFQGNSAPDKSGLPSDRFSAERTGGSVSTLTIQRTQQEDSAVYLCASRRQGFTDTQYFGPGTRLTVL.

J is TRBJ1-5 and V is TRBV10-3, with D perhaps matching TRBD1 (6 bases). The V and J ends lost 4 bases and 2 bases respectively, with 6 bases between them. Germline CDR1 is ENHRY and CDR2 is SYGVKD. This CDR3 contains 13 residues. The CDR3 here is CAISGQGNQPQHF. CDR3 nucleotide sequence: TGTGCCATCAGTGGACAGGGCAATCAGCCCCAGCATTTT.

This clone occurred once. The gene calls are TRBV30 and TRBJ1-1; 9 bases map to TRBD1. V shed 4 bases, J shed 4 bases, and the junction held 10 bases outside the gene matches. The germline CDR1 and CDR2 sequences are GTSNPN and SVGIG (reference sequence). The CDR3 has 15 amino acids. The CDR3 reads CAWKPGQGLGTEAFF. In DNA, the CDR3 is TGTGCCTGGAAGCCGGGACAGGGATTGGGCACTGAAGCTTTCTTT.

This chain uses TRBV6-2 or TRBV6-3 with TRBJ2-6; unclear D gene. This CDR3 contains 16 residues. CDR1 is MNHEY, CDR2 SVGEGT, per germline. Deletions cut 2 bases from V and 0 bases from J, with 8 bases between. CDR3 nucleotide sequence: TGTGCCAGCAGTTACGCGCAAAACTCTGGGGCCAACGTCCTGACTTTC. Amino acid sequence: CASSYAQNSGANVLTF.